The 14 T cell receptor beta chains listed next were all sequenced from one sample in a study of CXCR3-negative and CXCR3-positive naive CD8 T cells. Their target antigens are unknown. Researchers prepared the TRB cDNA libraries using 5' RACE with UMI labels. TCRdb reprocessed the 5' RACE reads, keeping one entry per CDR3 protein, no DNA. The sample table includes 120,000 to 150,000 distinct CDR3 sequences. General study points: Higher TRB CDR3 hydrophobicity marked CXCR3-positive naive cells relative to CXCR3-negative naive cells.

The sequenced sample was naive CXCR3+ CD8+ T cells from blood. The subset: CD45RO-CCR7+CD27+CD95- naive CD8+ T cells expressing CXCR3 (TNR3+). Receptor source: a human donor in good health. Some clones in this sample may be carry-over from other donors' samples.

This chain links TRBV5-1 with TRBJ1-2; the D call from TCRdb, TRBD1, cannot be confirmed without DNA. The CDR3 is made up of 21 amino acids. Germline CDR1 and CDR2: SGHRS and YFSETQ. The CDR3 reads CASSPDFSRQGPHSLGYGYTF.

The chain couples TRBV29-1 to TRBJ1-2; absent DNA, TCRdb's TRBD1 call cannot be checked. CDR1 and CDR2 (germline): SQVTM, ANQGSEA. The CDR3 sequence is 14 residues long. The CDR3 sequence is CSLRDRGLRYGYTF.

The rearrangement joins TRBV12-3 or TRBV12-4 to TRBJ2-1; TCRdb returns TRBD1, unconfirmable since there is no DNA. The CDR3 runs 15 residues. The CDR3 protein is CASSFGSGMGSEQFF.

The rearrangement joins TRBV7-6 to TRBJ1-2. The CDR3 contains 12 residues. Germline V gene lookup returns CDR1 SGHVS and CDR2 FNYEAQ. This chain's CDR3 is CASSHDRYGYTF.

V is TRBV18 and J is TRBJ1-6; TCRdb lists TRBD1, though no DNA is available to test this call. Germline CDR1 is KGHSH and CDR2 is LQKENI. This CDR3 comprises 15 residues. CDR3: CASSPRDTGDSPLHF.

The chain recombines TRBV12-3 or TRBV12-4 with TRBJ2-5; TCRdb outputs TRBD1, but without DNA this stays unchecked. CDR3 size: 13 residues. The CDR3: CASSTTGKETQYF.

The rearrangement uses TRBV5-1 and TRBJ2-1. CDR1 is SGHRS and CDR2 is YFSETQ in the germline V gene. CDR3 length: 18 residues. This CDR3 reads CASSIRQELATSYNEQFF.

The J gene is TRBJ1-5, the V gene TRBV7-2; as DNA is missing, the TRBD1 call by TCRdb cannot be tested. This CDR3 contains 14 residues. Per the germline V gene, CDR1 is SGHTA and CDR2 is FQGNSA. The CDR3 reads CASSLEQGIQPQHF.

The gene calls are TRBV6-1 and TRBJ2-1; the TRBD1 assignment by TCRdb is unverifiable without DNA. The germline gives CDR1 MNHNS, CDR2 SASEGT. This CDR3 has 17 amino acids. The chain's CDR3 is CASSEFFPWGDFNEQFF.

The chain links TRBV5-1 to TRBJ1-6; TCRdb's D call, TRBD1, is unchecked because there is no DNA. CDR1 is SGHRS, CDR2 YFSETQ, per germline. The CDR3 is 17 amino acids. The CDR3 sequence is CASSHATPGQLNSPLHF.

The genes are TRBV5-6 and TRBJ2-1. The CDR3 contains 15 residues. Germline V gene lookup returns CDR1 SGHDT and CDR2 YYEEEE. The CDR3 is CASSFSGGPHNEQFF. The variable domain in full, with the rest retrieved from reference TRBV5-6 and TRBJ2-1, is DAGVTQSPTHLIKTRGQQVTLRCSPKSGHDTVSWYQQALGQGPQFIFQYYEEEERQRGNFPDRFSGHQFPNYSSELNVNALLLGDSALYLCASSFSGGPHNEQFFGPGTRLTVL.

This sequence joins TRBV5-1 and TRBJ1-1; TCRdb's D call, TRBD1, is unchecked because there is no DNA. Germline V gene lookup returns CDR1 SGHRS and CDR2 YFSETQ. This CDR3 comprises 16 residues. The CDR3 is CASSFSRSPMNTEAFF. Supplemented by reference TRBV5-1 and TRBJ1-1, the full variable domain reads KAGVTQTPRYLIKTRGQQVTLSCSPISGHRSVSWYQQTPGQGLQFLFEYFSETQRNKGNFPGRFSGRQFSNSRSEMNVSTLELGDSALYLCASSFSRSPMNTEAFFGQGTRLTVV.

V is TRBV6-4 and J is TRBJ2-1; with no DNA, the TCRdb D assignment of TRBD2 cannot be verified. The CDR3 sequence is 15 residues long. Germline CDR1 MRHNA, CDR2 SNTAGT. The CDR3 reads CASSPRAGAYNEQFF.

V usage is TRBV7-7 and J usage is TRBJ2-1. Germline V gene data show CDR1 as SSHAT and CDR2 as FNYEAQ (reference sequence). The CDR3 is 15 residues long. CDR3 protein: CASSLAWSSYNEQFF.